The 21 T cell receptor beta chains below come from one sample, sequenced in a study of regulatory T cells in long-lasting Graves disease. CDR3-region Arm-PCR and iRepertoire HTBI primers produced the TCR beta libraries. TCRdb itself ran the multiplex PCR reads through MiXCR, one entry per CDR3 protein. The sample has some 500,000 distinct CDR3 sequences, 13% seen once. Time point defined: newly diagnosed GD, antithyroid drugs for less than 3 months. After RNA was extracted from PBMCs, the TCR library was made from it. The sample also formed part of further work on T cells in Graves' hyperthyroidism and ophthalmopathy.

The input for sequencing was peripheral blood mononuclear cells (PBMCs), taken at new diagnosis, from a patient treated with antithyroid drugs. The origin of the receptors is a young man with Graves disease.

In its sample, this clonotype was seen many times. The chain is built from TRBV29-1 and TRBJ2-7; D is perhaps TRBD1 (6 bases). The CDR3 contains 13 residues. Trimming took off 4 bases at V and 3 bases at J, with 13 bases between the two ends. Germline V lookup: CDR1 SQVTM, CDR2 ANQGSEA. Written as DNA, the CDR3 is TGCAGCGTTGCCCCCGACAGGAACTACGAGCAGTACTTC. This sequence encodes CSVAPDRNYEQYF.

The table lists this clonotype with many counts. CDR3 DNA: TGTGCCAGCAGCTTGGACCCTCTGGATCTCGGTGAAGCTTTCTTT. Residues: CASSLDPLDLGEAFF. The chain carries TRBV5-5 and TRBJ1-1, with no clear D. Per the germline V gene, CDR1 is SGHKS and CDR2 is YYEKEE (reference sequence). The CDR3 consists of 15 residues. V gave up 0 bases and J gave up 7 bases, with 16 bases separating them.

This clonotype was counted at least ten times. J is TRBJ1-4 and V is TRBV14; D is undetermined. Trimming stripped 0 bases from V and 0 bases from J, with 8 bases between. The CDR3 length is 16 residues. Germline CDR1 is SGHDN and CDR2 is FVKESK. CDR3 region: CASSQDRLATNEKLFF. CDR3 sequence (DNA): TGTGCCAGCAGCCAAGATCGGCTCGCAACTAATGAAAAACTGTTTTTT.

This clonotype was observed at least ten times. V is TRBV18 and J is TRBJ2-7; D gene ambiguous. The CDR3 runs 12 residues. Germline assignment: CDR1 KGHSH and CDR2 LQKENI. V dropped 6 bases and J dropped 0 bases, with 6 bases sitting between them. CDR3 sequence reads: CASSSYSYEQYF. The CDR3, as DNA: TGTGCCAGCTCCTCGTACTCCTACGAGCAGTACTTC.

The chain links TRBV10-2 to TRBJ2-1; maybe TRBD2 (5 bases). Germline V gene lookup returns CDR1 WSHSY and CDR2 SAAADI. There are 15 residues in the CDR3. Trimming stripped 7 bases from V and 0 bases from J, with 13 bases between. CDR3 sequence reads: CASNHVGSSYNEQFF. In nucleotides, the CDR3 is TGCGCCAGCAACCACGTGGGGAGCTCCTACAATGAGCAGTTCTTC.

As for this clonotype: A read error may be the cause here, since a much bigger clone is one base away. This chain links TRBV5-1 with TRBJ2-3; D gene ambiguous. The CDR3 has 16 amino acids. Trimming took 3 bases from V and 3 from J, leaving 17 bases between them. Per the germline V gene, CDR1 is SGHRS and CDR2 is YFSETQ. The DNA of the CDR3 is TGCGCCAGCAGCTCAATACCGGACCGAAGGACAGATACGCAGTATTTT. Translation: CASSSIPDRRTDTQYF.

At least ten counts were recorded for this clonotype. The chain links TRBV12-3 or TRBV12-4 to TRBJ2-7; 8 bases fit TRBD2. The CDR3 covers 20 residues. V shed 3 bases and J 3 bases; nucleotides not matched to a gene: 22. Here the CDR3 reads CASSLHTGTHMERENYEQYF. CDR3 in DNA: TGTGCCAGCAGTTTGCACACAGGGACCCATATGGAGCGGGAGAACTACGAGCAGTACTTC.

This clonotype was found a few times. This rearrangement joins TRBV5-1 to TRBJ2-1, with TRBD2 matching 10 bases. The CDR3 covers 14 residues. The germline CDR1 and CDR2 sequences are SGHRS and YFSETQ. Trimming removed 3 bases from V and 6 bases from J; junction bases left unmatched: 3. The CDR3: CASSSTSGVNEQFF. DNA of the CDR3: TGCGCCAGCAGCTCCACTAGCGGGGTCAATGAGCAGTTCTTC.

This clonotype appeared a few times. The CDR3 reads CASSVDIYASGYNEQFF. CDR3 DNA: TGTGCCAGTAGTGTGGACATCTACGCTAGCGGGTACAATGAGCAGTTCTTC. This rearrangement joins TRBV19 to TRBJ2-1, with 8 bases that match TRBD2. The V and J ends lost 5 bases and 4 bases, in that order; junction bases with no gene match: 13. The CDR3 covers 17 residues. The germline V gene encodes CDR1 LNHDA and CDR2 SQIVND (reference sequence).

The genes are TRBV20-1 and TRBJ1-3, with D possibly TRBD1 on 5 matching bases. V dropped 5 bases and J dropped 7 bases, with 18 bases sitting between them. Germline V lookup: CDR1 DFQATT, CDR2 SNEGSKA (reference sequence). The CDR3 length is 14 residues. Written as DNA, the CDR3 is TGCAGTGCTGTGGGTTCCCAGGGAACGAACACCATATATTTT. It codes for CSAVGSQGTNTIYF.

This chain joins TRBV5-1 and TRBJ1-5; 7 bases map to TRBD1. V was pared by 0 bases and J by 5 bases, with 5 bases of the junction left unmatched. The CDR3 spans 15 residues. CDR1 and CDR2 from the germline V gene are SGHRS and YFSETQ. As DNA, the CDR3 is TGCGCCAGCAGCTTGGGGGGACAGTCCCATCAGCCCCAGCATTTT. Its protein is CASSLGGQSHQPQHF.

This clonotype was detected only a few times. The gene calls are TRBV18 and TRBJ1-1; no definite D call. CDR1 KGHSH and CDR2 LQKENI come from the germline V gene. The CDR3 is 15 residues long. V was trimmed by 3 bases and J by 4 bases, leaving 15 bases between them. CDR3 nucleotide sequence: TGTGCCAGCTCACCCGACGCGCTCCTTGGCACTGAAGCTTTCTTT. Encoded protein: CASSPDALLGTEAFF.

This sequence joins TRBV28 and TRBJ1-6; possible D gene TRBD1, 6 bases. The V end was cut by 2 bases, the J end by 9 bases, with 11 bases between. The CDR3 sequence is 14 residues long. Germline V CDR1 and CDR2: MDHEN, SYDVKM. The CDR3 loop reads CASSLGGLGSPLHF. In nucleotides, the CDR3 is TGTGCCAGCAGTTTAGGGGGGCTTGGTTCACCCCTCCACTTT. Full variable domain (rest looked up from reference TRBV28 and TRBJ1-6): DVKVTQSSRYLVKRTGEKVFLECVQDMDHENMFWYRQDPGLGLRLIYFSYDVKMKEKGDIPEGYSVSREKKERFSLILESASTNQTSMYLCASSLGGLGSPLHFGNGTRLTVT.

The chain combines TRBV5-4 with TRBJ2-1, with a weak D call TRBD2 (5 bases). Near its end, the DNA agrees better with TRBJ2-5, so the J call may be wrong. CDR3 size: 13 residues. CDR1 and CDR2 from the germline V gene are SGHNT and YYREEE (reference sequence). The CDR3 region has the DNA TGTGCCAGCAGCTTTAGGACTCTAGAGACCCAGTACTTC. This encodes CASSFRTLETQYF.

This clonotype was recorded a few times. V usage is TRBV20-1 and J usage is TRBJ2-1, with 12 bases matching TRBD2. The germline gives CDR1 DFQATT, CDR2 SNEGSKA (reference sequence). The V and J ends lost 3 bases and 3 bases, in that order; junction bases with no gene match: 9. The CDR3 length is 17 residues. DNA for the CDR3: TGCAGTGCTAGTCCTAGCGGGAGGGCGTGGGACTACAATGAGCAGTTCTTC. Amino acids: CSASPSGRAWDYNEQFF.

Comments on this clonotype: This likely stems from a read error, as it lies one base from a far larger clone. CDR3 DNA sequence: TGTGCCAGCAGTGGGGAGGGGCTAGCGGGAGTGGACGAGCAGTCCTTC. It encodes CASSGEGLAGVDEQSF. The chain has TRBV2 and TRBJ2-5, with TRBD2 matching 10 bases. The CDR3 contains 16 residues. Germline assignment: CDR1 SNHLY and CDR2 FYNNEI.

In its sample, this clonotype was seen many times. This CDR3 reads CASSELRVGGTQYF. DNA for the CDR3: TGCGCCAGCAGTGAGTTACGGGTCGGTGGGACCCAGTACTTC. V gene TRBV10-2 combines with J gene TRBJ2-5; D is uncertain. CDR3 length: 14 residues. Looked up from germline, CDR1 is WSHSY and CDR2 is SAAADI. Trimming cost V 1 base and J 7 bases, with 13 bases left between them.

The rearrangement uses TRBV11-2 and TRBJ2-1, with D perhaps matching TRBD1 or TRBD2 (6 bases each). The V gene's germline CDR1 is SGHAT and CDR2 FQNNGV. The ends were cut back, 1 base at V and 0 bases at J, with 16 bases in the middle. The CDR3 contains 18 residues. DNA of the CDR3: TGTGCCAGCAGCTTAGCACGAGGGGGAGGCCGCTCCTACAATGAGCAGTTCTTC. Translation gives CASSLARGGGRSYNEQFF. Filled out from reference TRBV11-2 and TRBJ2-1, the complete variable domain reads EAGVAQSPRYKIIEKRQSVAFWCNPISGHATLYWYQQILGQGPKLLIQFQNNGVVDDSQLPKDRFSAERLKGVDSTLKIQPAKLEDSAVYLCASSLARGGGRSYNEQFFGPGTRLTVL.

There are many counts of this clonotype. The gene calls are TRBV10-3 and TRBJ2-7, with TRBD1 identical over 8 bases. Looked up from germline, CDR1 is ENHRY and CDR2 is SYGVKD. The CDR3 is 14 amino acids. V lost 2 bases to trimming and J lost 1 base; unmatched junction nucleotides: 1. CDR3 protein: CAISEDRGSYEQYF. In DNA, the CDR3 is TGTGCCATCAGTGAGGACAGGGGTTCCTACGAGCAGTACTTC.

In this sample, this clonotype turned up a few times. The rearrangement links TRBV6-2 or TRBV6-3 to TRBJ2-2; 12 bases match TRBD2. V was clipped by 5 bases and J by 4 bases; unmatched bases: 5. Germline CDR1 MNHEY, CDR2 SVGEGT. The CDR3 runs to 16 residues. In nucleotides, the CDR3 is TGTGCCAGCAGTCACAAGGGACTAGCGGGCACCGGGGAGCTGTTTTTT. Translated, it gives CASSHKGLAGTGELFF.

This clonotype has at least ten counts. The CDR3 region has the DNA TGCAGTGCCCGCGCCGCGGGCGAGCAGTACTTC. Its protein product is CSARAAGEQYF. The rearrangement links TRBV20-1 to TRBJ2-7; a possible D gene is TRBD2 (5 bases). The ends were cut back, 6 bases at V and 6 bases at J, with 12 bases in the middle. This CDR3 is built from 11 residues. Germline V lookup: CDR1 DFQATT, CDR2 SNEGSKA (reference sequence).